This TCR beta chain was captured in a study of cytomegalovirus exposure and HLA in healthy donors. 13 Jbeta primers and 60 Vbeta primers were used for the PCR. The assay was immunoSEQ multiplex PCR, and TCRdb's table has in-frame clones only and misses some. The sample has 80,000 to 90,000 clones; around four fifths are singletons. Material for sequencing was PBMCs. The sequence was collected from a man between 25 and 39 years old in good health and CMV-seronegative.

CDR3 region: CASSLRQDSPLHF. CDR3 sequence (DNA): TGTGCCAGCAGCTTAAGGCAGGATTCACCCCTCCACTTT. This sequence joins TRBV7-6 and TRBJ1-6; D not certain. The V and J ends lost 2 bases and 8 bases respectively, with 7 bases between them. Germline CDR1 and CDR2: SGHVS and FNYEAQ. This CDR3 has 13 amino acids.